The entry below describes one T cell receptor beta chain. Antigen: not known. Quantitative 5'-RACE with molecular barcodes generated TCR beta libraries. TCRdb itself ran the 5' RACE reads through MiXCR, one entry per CDR3 protein. The sample consists of roughly 700,000 distinct CDR3 sequences, over 15% of them appearing once. The data derive from a study of CD8 T cells in ankylosing spondylitis. Whole-study results and caveats: Existing reports had already noted some motif variants in reactive arthritis synovial fluid and blood. In ankylosing spondylitis blood, a motif of roughly 8 highly homologous TCR beta variants appeared characteristic.

The sequence was obtained from a male donor with ankylosing spondylitis. Material: blood, either unsorted or a sorted T cell fraction (not recorded which).

The CDR3 protein is CASSWTGYDYTF. The CDR3 nucleotides are TGTGCCAGCAGCTGGACAGGGTACGACTACACCTTC. This sequence joins TRBV6-2 or TRBV6-3 and TRBJ1-2; 8 bases fit TRBD1. The germline CDR1 and CDR2 sequences are MNHEY and SVGEGT. The CDR3 has 12 residues. Germline trimming cut 6 bases from V and 10 bases from J; bases unmatched to any gene: 7.